This TCR beta chain was captured by sequencing in a study of a mutant IDH1 vaccine in newly diagnosed glioma. Germline V gene sequence: CDR1 ENHRY, CDR2 SYGVKD. The CDR3 is 13 residues long. Data came from immunoSEQ multiplex PCR; TCRdb stores just in-frame clones and leaves some out. The sample consists of tens of thousands of clones, 83% of them appearing once. Of note for this clone: Its antigen is currently unknown.

The time point is: baseline, week 1 (first vaccination visit). Treatment noted: pre-vaccination baseline after standard-of-care therapy. Study-wide points: Among top peripheral T cell clonotypes, changes seemed unrelated to pseudoprogression.

The clonotype was recovered from a woman between 50 and 59 years old with glioma. The V gene is TRBV10-3, the J gene TRBJ2-5, with TRBD2 as a possible D gene (6 bases). The end of the DNA is better explained by TRBJ2-7, so the J call may be wrong. The sequencing here drew on PBMCs, taken from a glioma patient treated with radiotherapy, temozolomide or both. The CDR3 loop is CAIRPGLPYEQYF. The CDR3 coding sequence is TGTGCCATCAGACCGGGACTCCCCTACGAGCAGTACTTC.